This TCR beta chain was observed in a study of OX40 agonist ivuxolimab in advanced cancers. Study-wide background: Ivuxolimab was administered intravenously to patients at 0.01 to 10 mg/kg every 2 weeks.

Points from the study as a whole: At doses 0.1 to 3.0 mg/kg, CD4+ and CD8+ clones expanded. Averaged across samples, CD8+ T cells carried more expanded clones than CD4+ did.

Clones were sequenced by immunoSEQ multiplex PCR, and TCRdb holds only the in-frame ones, with some missing. Of 75,000 to 100,000 clones listed, 70% to 85% are singletons. This clone was found once. As yet, its antigen is unknown. V lost 5 bases to trimming and J lost 3 bases, with 7 bases between them. The CDR3 is 12 residues long. From germline, CDR1 is MNHEY and CDR2 SVGAGI. The chain employs TRBV6-5 and TRBJ1-2, with D possibly matching TRBD1 (5 bases). The sample in question was CD4+ or CD8+ T cells sorted from blood, obtained in a trial of the OX40 agonist ivuxolimab. This receptor was identified in an adult with an advanced solid tumor such as melanoma, head and neck, liver or kidney cancer. The CDR3 nucleotides read TGTGCCAGCAGTGTGGGGGACTATGGCTACACCTTC. It encodes CASSVGDYGYTF.